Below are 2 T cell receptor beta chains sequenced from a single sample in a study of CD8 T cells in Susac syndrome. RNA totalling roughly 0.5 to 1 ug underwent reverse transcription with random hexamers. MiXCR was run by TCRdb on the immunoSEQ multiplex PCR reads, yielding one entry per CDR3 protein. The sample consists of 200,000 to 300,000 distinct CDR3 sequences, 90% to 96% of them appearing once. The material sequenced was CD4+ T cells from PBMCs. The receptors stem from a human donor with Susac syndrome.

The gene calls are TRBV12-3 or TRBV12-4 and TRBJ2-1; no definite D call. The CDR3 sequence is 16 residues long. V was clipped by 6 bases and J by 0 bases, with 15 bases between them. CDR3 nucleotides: TGTGCCAGCAGCCGTCGGAGACCAAGCTCCTACAATGAGCAGTTCTTC. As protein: CASSRRRPSSYNEQFF.

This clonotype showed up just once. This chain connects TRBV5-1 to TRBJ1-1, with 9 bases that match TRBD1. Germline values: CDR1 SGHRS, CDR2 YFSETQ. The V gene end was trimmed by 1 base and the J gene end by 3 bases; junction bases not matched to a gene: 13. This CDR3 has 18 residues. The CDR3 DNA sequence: TGCGCCAGCAGCTTGTGGGGCCGGGACAGGGATCGGTACACTGAAGCTTTCTTT. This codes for CASSLWGRDRDRYTEAFF.